This T cell receptor (beta chain) is drawn from a study of cytomegalovirus exposure and HLA in healthy donors. Background on the study: HLA-typed donors contributed 80 million or so unique TCRs, which were held in an early data release.

Germline assignment: CDR1 GTSNPN and CDR2 SVGIG (reference sequence). The ends were cut back, 5 bases at V and 4 bases at J, with 24 bases in the middle. There are 17 residues in the CDR3. A multiplex PCR was run with 60 Vbeta primers and 13 Jbeta primers. Using immunoSEQ multiplex PCR, the repertoire was profiled, and TCRdb retains in-frame clones only, with some absent. Of around 160,000 clones listed, around four fifths were seen once; the top ten hold around 1.4%. This clone was counted a few times. Its antigen is unknown. Study-wide points: In an earlier analysis, about 90% or about 30%: the productive usage of most TCR beta V segments.

The rearrangement links TRBV30 to TRBJ2-1; D may be TRBD1 (6 bases). Source material: PBMCs. This TCR derives from a male donor in good health and CMV-seronegative. The CDR3 DNA follows: TGTGCCTGGGCTCACAATGGGGGCGCTCCTCCGTACAATGAGCAGTTCTTC. Translation: CAWAHNGGAPPYNEQFF.